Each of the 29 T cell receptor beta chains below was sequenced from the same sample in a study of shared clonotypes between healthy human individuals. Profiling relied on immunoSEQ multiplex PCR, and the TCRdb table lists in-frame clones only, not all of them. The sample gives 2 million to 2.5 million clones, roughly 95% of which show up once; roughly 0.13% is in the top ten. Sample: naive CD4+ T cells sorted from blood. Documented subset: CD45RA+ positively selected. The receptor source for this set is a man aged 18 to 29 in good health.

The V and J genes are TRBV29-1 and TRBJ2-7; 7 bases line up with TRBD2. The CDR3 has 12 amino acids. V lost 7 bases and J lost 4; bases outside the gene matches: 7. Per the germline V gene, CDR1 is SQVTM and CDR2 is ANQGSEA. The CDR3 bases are TGCAGCGCCCCCGGGGGGTTATACGAGCAGTACTTC. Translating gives CSAPGGLYEQYF.

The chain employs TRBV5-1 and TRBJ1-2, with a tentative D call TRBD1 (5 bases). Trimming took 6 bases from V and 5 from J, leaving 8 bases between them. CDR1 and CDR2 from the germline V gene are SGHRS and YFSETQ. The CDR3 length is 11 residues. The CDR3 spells CASTSGYGYTF. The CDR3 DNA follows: TGCGCCAGCACCTCAGGGTATGGCTACACCTTC.

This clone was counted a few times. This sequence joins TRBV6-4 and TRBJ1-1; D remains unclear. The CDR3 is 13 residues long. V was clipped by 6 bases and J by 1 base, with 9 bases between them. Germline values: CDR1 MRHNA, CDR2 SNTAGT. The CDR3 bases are TGTGCCAGCAGGGCGACACAGAACACTGAAGCTTTCTTT. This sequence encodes CASRATQNTEAFF.

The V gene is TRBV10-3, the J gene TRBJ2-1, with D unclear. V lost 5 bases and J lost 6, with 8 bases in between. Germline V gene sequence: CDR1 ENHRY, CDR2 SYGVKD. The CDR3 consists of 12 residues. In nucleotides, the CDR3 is TGTGCCATCAGTATTGGGTCCAATGAGCAGTTCTTC. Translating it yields CAISIGSNEQFF.

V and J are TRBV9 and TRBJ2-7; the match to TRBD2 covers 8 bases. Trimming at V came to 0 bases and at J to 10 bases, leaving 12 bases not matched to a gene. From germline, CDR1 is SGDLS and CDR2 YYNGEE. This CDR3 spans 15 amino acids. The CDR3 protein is CASSVGREGSGVQYF. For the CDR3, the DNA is TGTGCCAGCAGCGTAGGTCGGGAGGGGAGCGGGGTACAGTACTTC.

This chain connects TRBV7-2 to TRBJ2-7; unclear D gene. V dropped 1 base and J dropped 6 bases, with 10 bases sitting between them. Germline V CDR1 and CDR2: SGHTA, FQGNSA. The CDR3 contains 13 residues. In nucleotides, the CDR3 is TGTGCCAGCAGCTTAGGGACCCAGCGCGAGCAGTACTTC. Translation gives CASSLGTQREQYF.

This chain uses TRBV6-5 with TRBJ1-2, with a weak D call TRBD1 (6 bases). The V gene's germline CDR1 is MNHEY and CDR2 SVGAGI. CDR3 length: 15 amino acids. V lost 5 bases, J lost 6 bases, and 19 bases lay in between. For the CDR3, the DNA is TGTGCCAGCAGTACGCTACAGGGTGGGGAAGATGGCTACACCTTC. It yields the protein CASSTLQGGEDGYTF.

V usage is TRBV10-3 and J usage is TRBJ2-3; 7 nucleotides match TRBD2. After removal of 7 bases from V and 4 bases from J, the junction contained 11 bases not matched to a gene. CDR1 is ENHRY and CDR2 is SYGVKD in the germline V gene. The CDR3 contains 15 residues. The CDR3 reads CAITPDNSGPDTQYF. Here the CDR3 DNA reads TGTGCCATCACCCCGGATAATAGCGGGCCAGATACGCAGTATTTT.

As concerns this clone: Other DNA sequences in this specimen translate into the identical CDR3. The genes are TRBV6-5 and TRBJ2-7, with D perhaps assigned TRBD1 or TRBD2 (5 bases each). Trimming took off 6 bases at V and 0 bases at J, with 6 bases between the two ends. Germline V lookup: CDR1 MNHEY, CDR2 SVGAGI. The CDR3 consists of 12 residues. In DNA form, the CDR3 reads TGTGCCAGCAGGGGGGTCTCCTACGAGCAGTACTTC. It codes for CASRGVSYEQYF.

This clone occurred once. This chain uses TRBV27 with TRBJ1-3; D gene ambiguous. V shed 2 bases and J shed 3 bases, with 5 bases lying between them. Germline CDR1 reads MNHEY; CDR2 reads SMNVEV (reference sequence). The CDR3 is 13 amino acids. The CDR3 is CASSLQFGNTIYF. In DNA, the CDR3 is TGTGCCAGCAGTTTACAGTTTGGAAACACCATATATTTT.

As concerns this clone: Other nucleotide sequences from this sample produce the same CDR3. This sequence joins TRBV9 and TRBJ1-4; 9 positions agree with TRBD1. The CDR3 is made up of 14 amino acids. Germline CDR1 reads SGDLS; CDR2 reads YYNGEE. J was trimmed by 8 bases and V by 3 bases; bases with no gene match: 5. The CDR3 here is CASSAGQGGEKLFF. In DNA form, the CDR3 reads TGTGCCAGCAGCGCGGGACAGGGAGGCGAAAAACTGTTTTTT.

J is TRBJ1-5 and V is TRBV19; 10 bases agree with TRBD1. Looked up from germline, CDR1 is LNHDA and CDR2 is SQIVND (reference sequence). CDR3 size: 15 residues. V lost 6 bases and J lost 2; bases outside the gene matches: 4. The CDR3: CASSLTGGRNQPQHF. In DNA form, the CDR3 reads TGTGCCAGTAGCCTGACAGGGGGCCGCAATCAGCCCCAGCATTTT.

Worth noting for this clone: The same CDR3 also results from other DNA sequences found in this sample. As DNA, the CDR3 is TGTGCCAGCTCACCAGGGGTGGGCACTGAAGCTTTCTTT. Translating gives CASSPGVGTEAFF. V and J are TRBV18 and TRBJ1-1, with no clear D. The CDR3 extends over 13 amino acids. V was shortened by 2 bases and J by 4 bases, with 8 bases between the two germline ends. Germline values: CDR1 KGHSH, CDR2 LQKENI.

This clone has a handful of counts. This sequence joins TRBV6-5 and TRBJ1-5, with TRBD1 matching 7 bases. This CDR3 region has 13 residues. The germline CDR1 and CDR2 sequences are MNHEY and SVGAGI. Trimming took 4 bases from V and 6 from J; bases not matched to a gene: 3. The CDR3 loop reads CASSSRDSQPQHF. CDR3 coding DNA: TGTGCCAGCAGTTCCCGGGACAGTCAGCCCCAGCATTTT.

The CDR3 DNA is TGTGCCAGCAGCGTAGACGGATCTAACTATGGCTACACCTTC. Translating it yields CASSVDGSNYGYTF. The chain employs TRBV9 and TRBJ1-2; no definite D call. In germline, CDR1 is SGDLS, CDR2 YYNGEE. The V and J ends lost 0 bases and 0 bases respectively, with 6 bases between them. The CDR3 is 14 residues long.

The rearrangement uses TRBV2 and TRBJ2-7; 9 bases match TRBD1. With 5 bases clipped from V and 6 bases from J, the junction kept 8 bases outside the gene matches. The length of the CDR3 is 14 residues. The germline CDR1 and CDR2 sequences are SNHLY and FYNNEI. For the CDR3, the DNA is TGTGCCAGCAGTAGGACAGGGGAGGGTGGCGAGCAGTACTTC. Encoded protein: CASSRTGEGGEQYF.

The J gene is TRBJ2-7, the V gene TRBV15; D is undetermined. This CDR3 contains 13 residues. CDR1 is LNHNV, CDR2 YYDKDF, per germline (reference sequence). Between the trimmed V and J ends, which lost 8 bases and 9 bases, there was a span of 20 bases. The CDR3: CATASTTPYVQYF. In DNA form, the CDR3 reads TGTGCCACCGCTAGTACGACTCCCTATGTGCAGTACTTC.

The CDR3, as DNA: TGCGCCAGCGGCCTGGGGGGTTCTGGAAACACCATATATTTT. Residues: CASGLGGSGNTIYF. The gene calls are TRBV5-1 and TRBJ1-3; D is perhaps TRBD1 (5 bases). V lost 7 bases and J 1 base, leaving 12 bases between the germline ends. The CDR3 is 14 residues long. Germline CDR1 reads SGHRS; CDR2 reads YFSETQ.

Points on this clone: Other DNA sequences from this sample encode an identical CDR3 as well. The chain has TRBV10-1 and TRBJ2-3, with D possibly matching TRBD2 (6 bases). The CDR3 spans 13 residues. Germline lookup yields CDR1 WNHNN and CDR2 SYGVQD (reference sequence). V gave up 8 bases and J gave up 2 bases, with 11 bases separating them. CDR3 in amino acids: CASRRDLTDTQYF. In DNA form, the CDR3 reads TGCGCCAGCCGGAGGGACCTCACAGATACGCAGTATTTT.

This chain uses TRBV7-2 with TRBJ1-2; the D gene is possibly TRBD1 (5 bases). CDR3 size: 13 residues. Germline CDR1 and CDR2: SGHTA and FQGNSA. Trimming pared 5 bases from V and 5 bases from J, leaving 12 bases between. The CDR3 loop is CASSRGLLYGYTF. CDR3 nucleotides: TGTGCCAGCAGCCGGGGACTCCTTTATGGCTACACCTTC.

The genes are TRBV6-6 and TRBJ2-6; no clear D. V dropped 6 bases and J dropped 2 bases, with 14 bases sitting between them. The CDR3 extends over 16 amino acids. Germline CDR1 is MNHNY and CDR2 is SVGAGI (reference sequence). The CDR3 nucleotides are TGTGCCAGCAGATCCATTCCCCCTACTGGGGCCAACGTCCTGACTTTC. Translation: CASRSIPPTGANVLTF.

The CDR3 nucleotides read TGTGCCAGCATTTCGGCAAGCGTGGCCTACGAGCAGTACTTC. Translating gives CASISASVAYEQYF. V gene TRBV2 combines with J gene TRBJ2-7; D remains ambiguous. Trimming cost V 7 bases and J 2 bases, with 15 bases left between them. The germline V gene encodes CDR1 SNHLY and CDR2 FYNNEI. The CDR3 has 14 residues.

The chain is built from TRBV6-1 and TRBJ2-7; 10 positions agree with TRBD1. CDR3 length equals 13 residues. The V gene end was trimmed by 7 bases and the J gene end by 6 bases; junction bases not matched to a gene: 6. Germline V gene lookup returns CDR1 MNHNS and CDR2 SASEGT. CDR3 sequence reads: CASNQGQGGEQYF. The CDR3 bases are TGTGCCAGCAACCAAGGACAGGGGGGCGAGCAGTACTTC.

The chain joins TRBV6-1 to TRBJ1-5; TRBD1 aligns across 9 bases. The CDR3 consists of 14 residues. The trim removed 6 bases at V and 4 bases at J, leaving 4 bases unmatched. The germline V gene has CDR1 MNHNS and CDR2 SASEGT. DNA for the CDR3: TGTGCCAGCAGGTACGGGACAGGGAATCAGCCCCAGCATTTT. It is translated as CASRYGTGNQPQHF.

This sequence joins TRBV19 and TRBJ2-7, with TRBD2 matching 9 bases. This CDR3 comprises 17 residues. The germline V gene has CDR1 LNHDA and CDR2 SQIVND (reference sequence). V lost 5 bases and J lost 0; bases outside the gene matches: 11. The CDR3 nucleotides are TGTGCCAGTAGTCCGGCCAGCGGCGGGAGGGGCTCCTACGAGCAGTACTTC. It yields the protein CASSPASGGRGSYEQYF.

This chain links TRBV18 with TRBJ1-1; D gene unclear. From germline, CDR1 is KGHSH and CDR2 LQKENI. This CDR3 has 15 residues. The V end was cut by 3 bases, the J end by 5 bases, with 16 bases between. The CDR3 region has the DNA TGTGCCAGCTCACCTCCCGGCCGAATAGGGACTGAAGCTTTCTTT. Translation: CASSPPGRIGTEAFF.

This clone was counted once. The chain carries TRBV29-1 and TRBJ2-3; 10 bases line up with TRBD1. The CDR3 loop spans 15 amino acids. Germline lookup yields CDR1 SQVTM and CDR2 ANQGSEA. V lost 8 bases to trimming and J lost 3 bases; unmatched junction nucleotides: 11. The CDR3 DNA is TGCAGCCCCGACAGGGGGCTAGGAGAGACAGATACGCAGTATTTT. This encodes CSPDRGLGETDTQYF.

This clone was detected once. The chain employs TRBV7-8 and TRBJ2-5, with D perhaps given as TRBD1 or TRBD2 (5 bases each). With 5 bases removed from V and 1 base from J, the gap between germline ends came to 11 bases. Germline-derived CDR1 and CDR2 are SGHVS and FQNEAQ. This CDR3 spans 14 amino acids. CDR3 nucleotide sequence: TGTGCCAGCAGCCGCCGGGGCCCCCAAGAGACCCAGTACTTC. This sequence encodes CASSRRGPQETQYF.

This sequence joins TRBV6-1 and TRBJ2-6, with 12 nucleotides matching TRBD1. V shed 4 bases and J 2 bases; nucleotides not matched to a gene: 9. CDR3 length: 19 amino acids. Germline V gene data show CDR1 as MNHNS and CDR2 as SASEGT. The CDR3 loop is CASSARSGTGGTGANVLTF. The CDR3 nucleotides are TGTGCCAGCAGTGCAAGGTCCGGGACAGGGGGCACTGGGGCCAACGTCCTGACTTTC.